The 23 T cell receptor beta chains reported below all come from one sample, sequenced in a study of OX40 agonist ivuxolimab in advanced cancers. Generated by immunoSEQ multiplex PCR, the TCRdb table keeps only in-frame clones and is missing some. The table records 55,000 to 70,000 clones, around four fifths of them present only once. Sequenced material: CD4+ or CD8+ T cells sorted from blood, taken in a trial of the OX40 agonist ivuxolimab. The receptors come from an adult with an advanced solid tumor such as melanoma, head and neck, liver or kidney cancer.

CDR3 region: CAISETTTSEAFF. The CDR3, as DNA: TGTGCCATCAGTGAAACGACCACCTCTGAAGCTTTCTTT. V gene TRBV10-3 combines with J gene TRBJ1-1; no reliable D call. This CDR3 is 13 amino acids long. The ends were cut back, 3 bases at V and 6 bases at J, with 11 bases in the middle. From germline, CDR1 is ENHRY and CDR2 SYGVKD.

The chain couples TRBV11-2 to TRBJ2-1; D may be TRBD1 or TRBD2 (5 bases each). The germline gives CDR1 SGHAT, CDR2 FQNNGV. V dropped 4 bases and J dropped 3 bases, with 10 bases sitting between them. The CDR3 runs 14 residues. CDR3 in DNA: TGTGCCAGCAGCTCCGGGACCTACTACAATGAGCAGTTCTTC. Its translation: CASSSGTYYNEQFF.

The chain joins TRBV27 to TRBJ2-2; D is possibly TRBD1 or TRBD2 (5 bases each). Germline assignment: CDR1 MNHEY and CDR2 SMNVEV (reference sequence). The germline V and J ends were trimmed by 1 base and 1 base, with 7 bases remaining between them. This CDR3 region has 15 residues. This CDR3 reads CASSLYGGNTGELFF. The CDR3 DNA reads as TGTGCCAGCAGTTTATATGGGGGGAACACCGGGGAGCTGTTTTTT.

The chain has TRBV27 and TRBJ2-1; the D is unclear. The CDR3 is 10 residues long. V was pared by 8 bases and J by 4 bases, with 3 bases between. Germline CDR1 is MNHEY and CDR2 is SMNVEV (reference sequence). For the CDR3, the DNA is TGTGCCAGCGGATACAATGAGCAGTTCTTC. Its protein is CASGYNEQFF.

The V call is TRBV18, the J call TRBJ2-7; D is unclear. This CDR3 region has 11 residues. The germline CDR1 and CDR2 sequences are KGHSH and LQKENI. Between the trimmed V and J ends, which lost 6 bases and 6 bases, there was a span of 9 bases. The CDR3, as DNA: TGTGCCAGCTCGGCCAGGCTCGAGCAGTACTTC. It encodes CASSARLEQYF.

The chain is built from TRBV5-6 and TRBJ2-3; a possible D gene is TRBD2 (5 bases). The CDR3 consists of 17 residues. Germline-derived CDR1 and CDR2 are SGHDT and YYEEEE. V was pared by 0 bases and J by 2 bases, with 16 bases between. CDR3: CASSLARSGINTDTQYF. The CDR3 region has the DNA TGTGCCAGCAGCTTGGCCAGGAGCGGAATAAACACAGATACGCAGTATTTT.

This chain connects TRBV4-2 to TRBJ2-3; 13 bases agree with TRBD2. J lost 2 bases, V lost 4 bases, and 15 bases had no gene match. The length of the CDR3 is 20 residues. Germline V lookup: CDR1 LGHNA, CDR2 YNFKEQ. The CDR3 bases are TGTGCCAGCAGCCTACGCTTAGGACTAGCGGGAGTTCCCACCACAGATACGCAGTATTTT. It is translated as CASSLRLGLAGVPTTDTQYF.

This clone was counted a single time. The rearrangement links TRBV7-9 to TRBJ2-7; 8 bases agree with TRBD1. This CDR3 has 15 residues. Germline CDR1 reads SEHNR; CDR2 reads FQNEAQ (reference sequence). V gave up 2 bases and J gave up 0 bases; unmatched junction bases: 3. The CDR3 loop is CASSLRQGSSYEQYV. CDR3 DNA sequence: TGTGCCAGCAGCTTACGACAGGGGAGCTCCTACGAGCAGTACGTC.

J is TRBJ2-7 and V is TRBV5-5, with D perhaps matching TRBD1 (5 bases). This CDR3 has 14 amino acids. Germline CDR1 and CDR2: SGHKS and YYEKEE (reference sequence). Between the trimmed V and J ends, which lost 0 bases and 2 bases, there was a span of 9 bases. The CDR3 DNA reads TGTGCCAGCAGCTTGGATACAGGAGCCTACGAGCAGTACTTC. The encoded protein is CASSLDTGAYEQYF.

Here the CDR3 DNA reads TGCGCCAGCAGCTTGGGACAAGACACTGAAGCTTTCTTT. Translating it yields CASSLGQDTEAFF. The chain employs TRBV5-1 and TRBJ1-1; D not certain. The CDR3 has 13 residues. The germline CDR1 and CDR2 sequences are SGHRS and YFSETQ. Deletions cut 0 bases from V and 3 bases from J, with 6 bases between.

The chain joins TRBV6-1 to TRBJ2-7; a weak D match, TRBD2 (5 bases). This CDR3 is 13 amino acids long. Trimming cost V 8 bases and J 6 bases, with 17 bases left between them. The V gene's germline CDR1 is MNHNS and CDR2 SASEGT. The CDR3 coding sequence is TGTGCCAGCGGGCCCCGAGCGGTCTTCGAGCAGTACGTC. It translates to CASGPRAVFEQYV.

This clone appeared once. The V call is TRBV30, the J call TRBJ2-5, with D uncertain. V was cut by 1 base and J by 2 bases, with 5 bases left in between. Germline V gene data show CDR1 as GTSNPN and CDR2 as SVGIG (reference sequence). This CDR3 has 12 amino acids. The CDR3 DNA reads as TGTGCCTGGAGTGGGAATCAAGAGACCCAGTACTTC. Its protein product is CAWSGNQETQYF.

Here the CDR3 reads CASSHDSYEQYV. CDR3 in DNA: TGTGCCAGCAGCCATGACAGCTACGAGCAGTACGTC. V gene TRBV5-5 combines with J gene TRBJ2-7; D is perhaps TRBD1 (5 bases). The CDR3 consists of 12 residues. The germline V gene has CDR1 SGHKS and CDR2 YYEKEE (reference sequence). Between the trimmed V and J ends, which lost 4 bases and 3 bases, there was a span of 8 bases.

The V call is TRBV7-9, the J call TRBJ1-5, with D possibly matching TRBD1 (6 bases). The CDR3 length is 12 residues. CDR1 and CDR2 (germline): SEHNR, FQNEAQ (reference sequence). Trimming pared 1 base from V and 11 bases from J, leaving 9 bases between. The CDR3 DNA reads TGTGCCAGCAGCTTAGAAGGACAGACCCAGCATTTT. Its protein is CASSLEGQTQHF. Complete variable domain (other parts from reference TRBV7-9 and TRBJ1-5): DTGVSQNPRHKITKRGQNVTFRCDPISEHNRLYWYRQTLGQGPEFLTYFQNEAQLEKSRLLSDRFSAERPKGSFSTLEIQRTEQGDSAMYLCASSLEGQTQHFGDGTRLSIL.

This chain links TRBV6-6 with TRBJ2-1, with 9 positions matching TRBD1. The V and J ends lost 4 bases and 14 bases, in that order; junction bases with no gene match: 18. The germline CDR1 and CDR2 sequences are MNHNY and SVGAGI (reference sequence). CDR3 size: 16 residues. This CDR3 is CASSFLPRDRVEGEFF. DNA for the CDR3: TGTGCCAGCAGTTTTCTGCCCCGGGACAGGGTTGAGGGGGAGTTCTTC.

V gene TRBV15 combines with J gene TRBJ1-5; 8 bases map to TRBD1. The J segment lost 0 bases and the V segment lost 1 base, leaving 8 bases of the junction unmatched. The CDR3 loop spans 18 amino acids. CDR1 is LNHNV and CDR2 is YYDKDF in the germline V gene (reference sequence). CDR3 DNA sequence: TGTGCCACCAGCAGAGTATTCGGGACAGGAGATAGCAATCAGCCCCAGCATTTT. Translation gives CATSRVFGTGDSNQPQHF.

The chain is built from TRBV12-5 and TRBJ2-4, with D maybe TRBD1 (6 bases). This CDR3 region has 15 residues. The V end was cut by 1 base, the J end by 1 base, with 8 bases between. Per germline, CDR1 LGHNT and CDR2 FRNRAP. The CDR3 reads CASGLGTAAKNIQYF. CDR3 sequence (DNA): TGTGCTAGTGGTTTGGGGACAGCTGCCAAAAACATTCAGTACTTC.

This clone has just a few counts. This chain joins TRBV14 and TRBJ1-1, with D unresolved. The CDR3 contains 16 residues. Germline CDR1 reads SGHDN; CDR2 reads FVKESK. The V gene lost 0 bases and the J gene lost 8 bases, with 19 bases spanning the gap. The CDR3 sequence is CASSQEQFLGEAEAFF. The CDR3 DNA is TGTGCCAGCAGCCAAGAACAGTTCTTAGGAGAGGCCGAAGCTTTCTTT.

This rearrangement joins TRBV5-6 to TRBJ1-2, with D possibly TRBD1 on 5 matching bases. The CDR3 has 12 amino acids. V lost 3 bases, J lost 6 bases, and 9 bases lay in between. CDR1 and CDR2 (germline): SGHDT, YYEEEE. The CDR3 is CASSWGGDGYTF. The CDR3 nucleotides are TGTGCCAGCAGCTGGGGAGGGGATGGCTACACCTTC.

The genes are TRBV7-2 and TRBJ2-1, with TRBD1 matching 9 bases. Germline trimming cut 6 bases from V and 7 bases from J; bases unmatched to any gene: 13. The CDR3 spans 16 residues. Germline V gene sequence: CDR1 SGHTA, CDR2 FQGNSA. The DNA for the CDR3 is TGTGCCAGCAGTTTATTCGGGACAGGGATAGTAAATGAGCAGTTCTTC. Translating it yields CASSLFGTGIVNEQFF.

This rearrangement joins TRBV5-6 to TRBJ1-2; 9 bases line up with TRBD1. The CDR3 sequence is 16 residues long. Germline CDR1 is SGHDT and CDR2 is YYEEEE. With V trimmed by 4 bases and J by 5 bases, 12 bases remained unmatched. CDR3 in amino acids: CASSIWNRDRVYGYTF. In DNA, the CDR3 is TGTGCCAGCAGCATATGGAACCGGGACAGGGTGTATGGCTACACCTTC. The whole variable domain, remainder taken from reference TRBV5-6 and TRBJ1-2, is DAGVTQSPTHLIKTRGQQVTLRCSPKSGHDTVSWYQQALGQGPQFIFQYYEEEERQRGNFPDRFSGHQFPNYSSELNVNALLLGDSALYLCASSIWNRDRVYGYTFGSGTRLTVV.

The chain has TRBV7-3 and TRBJ2-1; 7 nucleotides match TRBD1. V lost 0 bases, J lost 7 bases, and 9 bases stayed unmatched. Germline V gene data show CDR1 as SGHTA and CDR2 as FQGTGA. This CDR3 spans 16 amino acids. In nucleotides, the CDR3 is TGTGCCAGCAGCTTAACAGGGACAGCCACGGGAAATGAGCAGTTCTTC. It is translated as CASSLTGTATGNEQFF.

This chain connects TRBV9 to TRBJ1-1; unclear D gene. Germline V CDR1 and CDR2: SGDLS, YYNGEE. V lost 3 bases, J lost 4 bases, and 16 bases lay in between. This CDR3 has 15 amino acids. CDR3 in amino acids: CASSEGVGLPTEAFF. CDR3 nucleotide sequence: TGTGCCAGCAGCGAGGGCGTAGGGTTGCCCACTGAAGCTTTCTTT.